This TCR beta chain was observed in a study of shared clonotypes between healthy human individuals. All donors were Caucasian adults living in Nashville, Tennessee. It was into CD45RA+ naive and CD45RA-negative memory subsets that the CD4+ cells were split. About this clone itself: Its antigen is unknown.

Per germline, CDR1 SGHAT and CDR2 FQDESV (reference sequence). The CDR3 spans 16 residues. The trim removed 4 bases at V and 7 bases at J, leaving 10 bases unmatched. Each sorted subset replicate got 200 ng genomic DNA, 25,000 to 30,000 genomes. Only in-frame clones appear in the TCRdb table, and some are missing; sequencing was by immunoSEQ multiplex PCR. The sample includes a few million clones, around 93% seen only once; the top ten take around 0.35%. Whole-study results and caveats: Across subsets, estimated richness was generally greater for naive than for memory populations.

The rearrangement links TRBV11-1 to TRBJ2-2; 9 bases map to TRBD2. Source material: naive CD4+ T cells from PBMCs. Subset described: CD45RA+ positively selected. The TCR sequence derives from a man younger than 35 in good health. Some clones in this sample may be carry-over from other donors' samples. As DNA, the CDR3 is TGTGCCAGCAGCTACATAGCGGGAGCGAGGATCGGGGAGCTGTTTTTT. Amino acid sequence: CASSYIAGARIGELFF.